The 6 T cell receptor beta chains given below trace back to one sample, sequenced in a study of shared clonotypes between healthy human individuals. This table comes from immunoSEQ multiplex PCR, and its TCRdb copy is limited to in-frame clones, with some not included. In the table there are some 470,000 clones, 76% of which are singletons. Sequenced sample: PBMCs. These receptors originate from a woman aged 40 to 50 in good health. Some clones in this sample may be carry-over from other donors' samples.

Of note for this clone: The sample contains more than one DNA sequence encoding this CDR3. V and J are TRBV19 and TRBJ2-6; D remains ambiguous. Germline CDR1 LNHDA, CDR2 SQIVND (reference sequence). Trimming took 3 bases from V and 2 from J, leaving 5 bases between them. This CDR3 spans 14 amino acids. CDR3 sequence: CASSIGAGANVLTF. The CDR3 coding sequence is TGTGCCAGTAGTATTGGGGCTGGGGCCAACGTCCTGACTTTC.

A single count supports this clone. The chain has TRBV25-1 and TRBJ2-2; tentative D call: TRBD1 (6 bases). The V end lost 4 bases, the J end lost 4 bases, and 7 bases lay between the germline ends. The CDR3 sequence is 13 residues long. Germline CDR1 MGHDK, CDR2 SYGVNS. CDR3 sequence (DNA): TGTGCCAGCAGTGCGGACAGCACCGGGGAGCTGTTTTTT. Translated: CASSADSTGELFF.

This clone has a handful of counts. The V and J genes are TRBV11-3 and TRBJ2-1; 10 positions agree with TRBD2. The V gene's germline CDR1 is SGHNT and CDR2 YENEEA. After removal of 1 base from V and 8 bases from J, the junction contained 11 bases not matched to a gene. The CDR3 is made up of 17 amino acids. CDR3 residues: CASSLGELAGGSDEQFF. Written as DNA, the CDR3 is TGTGCCAGCAGCTTAGGGGAGTTAGCGGGAGGATCCGATGAGCAGTTCTTC. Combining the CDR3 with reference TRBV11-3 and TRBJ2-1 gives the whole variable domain EAGVVQSPRYKIIEKKQPVAFWCNPISGHNTLYWYLQNLGQGPELLIRYENEEAVDDSQLPKDRFSAERLKGVDSTLKIQPAELGDSAVYLCASSLGELAGGSDEQFFGPGTRLTVL.

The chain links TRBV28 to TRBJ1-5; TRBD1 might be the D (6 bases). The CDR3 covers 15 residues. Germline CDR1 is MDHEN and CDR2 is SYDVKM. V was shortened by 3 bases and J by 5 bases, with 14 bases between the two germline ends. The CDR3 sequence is CASSFGDMGYQPQHF. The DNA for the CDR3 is TGTGCCAGCAGTTTCGGGGACATGGGCTATCAGCCCCAGCATTTT.

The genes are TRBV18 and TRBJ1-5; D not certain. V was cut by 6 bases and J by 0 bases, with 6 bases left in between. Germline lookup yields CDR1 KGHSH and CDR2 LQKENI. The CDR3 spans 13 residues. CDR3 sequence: CASSLNSNQPQHF. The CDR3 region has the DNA TGTGCCAGCTCCCTCAATAGCAATCAGCCCCAGCATTTT.

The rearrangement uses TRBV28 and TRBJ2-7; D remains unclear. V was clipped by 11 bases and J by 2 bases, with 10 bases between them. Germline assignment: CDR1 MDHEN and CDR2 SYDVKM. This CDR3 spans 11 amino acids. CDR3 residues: CAACSAYEQYF. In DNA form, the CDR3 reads TGTGCCGCCTGCTCGGCCTACGAGCAGTACTTC.